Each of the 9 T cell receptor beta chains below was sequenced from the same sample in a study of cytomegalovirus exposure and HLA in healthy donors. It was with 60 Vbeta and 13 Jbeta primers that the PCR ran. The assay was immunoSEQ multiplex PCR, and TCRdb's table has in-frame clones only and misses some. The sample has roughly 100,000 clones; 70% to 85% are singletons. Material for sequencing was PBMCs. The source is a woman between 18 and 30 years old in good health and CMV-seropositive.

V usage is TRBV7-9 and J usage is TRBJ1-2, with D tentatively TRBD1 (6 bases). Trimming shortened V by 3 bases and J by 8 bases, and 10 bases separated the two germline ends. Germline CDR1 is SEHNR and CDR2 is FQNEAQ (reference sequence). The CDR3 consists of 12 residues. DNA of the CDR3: TGTGCCAGCAGCTTTGGACAGCAGGGCTACACCTTC. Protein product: CASSFGQQGYTF. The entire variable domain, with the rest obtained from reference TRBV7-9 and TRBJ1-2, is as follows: DTGVSQNPRHKITKRGQNVTFRCDPISEHNRLYWYRQTLGQGPEFLTYFQNEAQLEKSRLLSDRFSAERPKGSFSTLEIQRTEQGDSAMYLCASSFGQQGYTFGSGTRLTVV.

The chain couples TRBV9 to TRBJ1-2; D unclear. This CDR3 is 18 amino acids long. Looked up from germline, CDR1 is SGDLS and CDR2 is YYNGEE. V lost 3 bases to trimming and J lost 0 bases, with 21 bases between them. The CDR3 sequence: CASSEAPEGRASNYGYTF. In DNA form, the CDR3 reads TGTGCCAGCAGCGAGGCCCCAGAGGGTCGGGCTTCTAACTATGGCTACACCTTC. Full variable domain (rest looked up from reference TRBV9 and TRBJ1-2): DSGVTQTPKHLITATGQRVTLRCSPRSGDLSVYWYQQSLDQGLQFLIQYYNGEERAKGNILERFSAQQFPDLHSELNLSSLELGDSALYFCASSEAPEGRASNYGYTFGSGTRLTVV.

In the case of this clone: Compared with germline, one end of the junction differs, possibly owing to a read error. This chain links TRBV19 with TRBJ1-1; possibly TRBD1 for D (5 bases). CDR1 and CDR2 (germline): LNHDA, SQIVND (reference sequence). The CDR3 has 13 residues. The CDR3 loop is CASSYNRNSEAFF. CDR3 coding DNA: TGTGCCAGTAGTTACAACAGGAACTCTGAAGCTTTCTTT.

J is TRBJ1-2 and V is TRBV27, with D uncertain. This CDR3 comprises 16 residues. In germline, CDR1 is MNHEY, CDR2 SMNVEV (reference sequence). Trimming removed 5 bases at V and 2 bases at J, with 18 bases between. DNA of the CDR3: TGTGCCAGCAGTCCCGGACCCACTAGGAACAACTATGGCTACACCTTC. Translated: CASSPGPTRNNYGYTF.

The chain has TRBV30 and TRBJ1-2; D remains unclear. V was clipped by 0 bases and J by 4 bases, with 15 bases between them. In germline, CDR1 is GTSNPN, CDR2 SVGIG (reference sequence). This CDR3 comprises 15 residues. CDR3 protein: CAWSVAAGKSYGYTF. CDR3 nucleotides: TGTGCCTGGAGTGTAGCTGCGGGGAAGAGCTATGGCTACACCTTC.

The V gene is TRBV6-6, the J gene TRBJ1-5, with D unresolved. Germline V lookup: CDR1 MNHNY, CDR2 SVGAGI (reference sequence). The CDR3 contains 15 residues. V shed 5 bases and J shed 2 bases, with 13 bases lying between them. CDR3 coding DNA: TGTGCCAGCAGTCCGGGTCCTGAGGGCAATCAGCCCCAGCATTTT. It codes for CASSPGPEGNQPQHF.

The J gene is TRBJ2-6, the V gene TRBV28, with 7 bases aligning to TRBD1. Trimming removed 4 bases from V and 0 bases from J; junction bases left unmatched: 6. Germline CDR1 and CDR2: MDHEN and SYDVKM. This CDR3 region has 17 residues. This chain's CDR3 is CASSSTGKGSGANVLTF. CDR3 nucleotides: TGTGCCAGCAGTTCGACAGGGAAAGGCTCTGGGGCCAACGTCCTGACTTTC.

CDR3 amino acids: CASSREGGEAFF. CDR3 nucleotide sequence: TGTGCCAGCAGCCGAGAAGGGGGTGAAGCTTTCTTT. The chain carries TRBV2 and TRBJ1-1; D is perhaps TRBD1 (6 bases). The CDR3 totals 12 residues. Trimming removed 6 bases from V and 7 bases from J, with 12 bases in between. Germline lookup yields CDR1 SNHLY and CDR2 FYNNEI. The full variable domain, in which reference TRBV2 and TRBJ1-1 provide the parts outside the CDR3, is EPEVTQTPSHQVTQMGQEVILRCVPISNHLYFYWYRQILGQKVEFLVSFYNNEISEKSEIFDDQFSVERPDGSNFTLKIRSTKLEDSAMYFCASSREGGEAFFGQGTRLTVV.

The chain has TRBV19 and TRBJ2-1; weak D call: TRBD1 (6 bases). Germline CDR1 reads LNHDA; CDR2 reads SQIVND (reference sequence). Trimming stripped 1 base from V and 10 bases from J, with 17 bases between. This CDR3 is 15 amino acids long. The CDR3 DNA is TGTGCCAGTAGTATAGGAGGGGGACCCTTGTCCGAGCAGTTCTTC. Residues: CASSIGGGPLSEQFF.